What follows are 8 T cell receptor beta chains derived from one specimen sequenced in a study of shared clonotypes between healthy human individuals. Using immunoSEQ multiplex PCR, the repertoire was profiled, and TCRdb retains in-frame clones only, with some absent. The sample yields approximately 180,000 clones, approximately 92% seen once. The sequencing sample was made of naive CD4+ T cells sorted from blood. Documented subset: CD45RA+ positively selected. Receptors were obtained from a woman younger than 45 in good health.

The V call is TRBV5-8, the J call TRBJ1-4, with D maybe TRBD1 (6 bases). This CDR3 is 16 amino acids long. Germline V gives CDR1 SGHTS, CDR2 YDEGEE. V was trimmed by 3 bases and J by 4 bases, leaving 16 bases between them. Here the CDR3 reads CASSSWQGRVNEKLFF. DNA of the CDR3: TGTGCCAGCAGCTCTTGGCAGGGGCGCGTTAATGAAAAACTGTTTTTT. Using reference TRBV5-8 and TRBJ1-4 for the parts outside the CDR3, the full variable domain is EAGVTQSPTHLIKTRGQQATLRCSPISGHTSVYWYQQALGLGLQFLLWYDEGEERNRGNFPPRFSGRQFPNYSSELNVNALELEDSALYLCASSSWQGRVNEKLFFGSGTQLSVL.

This clone has just one count. The V gene is TRBV7-9, the J gene TRBJ2-7; D remains ambiguous. The germline V and J ends were trimmed by 5 bases and 0 bases, with 11 bases remaining between them. The CDR3 extends over 14 amino acids. CDR1 is SEHNR, CDR2 FQNEAQ, per germline (reference sequence). CDR3 DNA: TGTGCCAGCAGCCCGCCGCCGACCTCCTACGAGCAGTACTTC. This translates into CASSPPPTSYEQYF.

J is TRBJ1-2 and V is TRBV10-3; unclear D gene. V shed 4 bases and J shed 4 bases, with 7 bases lying between them. There are 12 residues in the CDR3. Per germline, CDR1 ENHRY and CDR2 SYGVKD. The CDR3 DNA is TGTGCCATCAGTGGGGGTAGCTATGGCTACACCTTC. Amino acid sequence: CAISGGSYGYTF.

The chain joins TRBV10-3 to TRBJ2-7; the D is unclear. The CDR3 spans 12 residues. The V gene's germline CDR1 is ENHRY and CDR2 SYGVKD. Trimming shortened V by 0 bases and J by 6 bases, and 6 bases separated the two germline ends. The CDR3 nucleotides are TGTGCCATCAGTGAGTCTACAGCCGAGCAGTACTTC. Amino acids: CAISESTAEQYF.

The chain has TRBV27 and TRBJ2-7; 11 bases are shared with TRBD2. In germline, CDR1 is MNHEY, CDR2 SMNVEV (reference sequence). The CDR3 totals 16 residues. The J segment lost 4 bases and the V segment lost 3 bases, leaving 8 bases of the junction unmatched. Written as DNA, the CDR3 is TGTGCCAGCAGTTTTGTAGCGGGAGGGCGGGAGTACGAGCAGTACTTC. Protein sequence: CASSFVAGGREYEQYF.

The chain couples TRBV19 to TRBJ1-3, with D tentatively TRBD1 (6 bases). Trimming removed 5 bases at V and 3 bases at J, with 17 bases between. The CDR3 runs 16 residues. The germline CDR1 and CDR2 sequences are LNHDA and SQIVND (reference sequence). The CDR3 spells CASSLKGRGNGNTIYF. DNA of the CDR3: TGTGCCAGTAGTCTAAAGGGCAGGGGAAATGGAAACACCATATATTTT. The full variable domain, completed using reference TRBV19 and TRBJ1-3, is DGGITQSPKYLFRKEGQNVTLSCEQNLNHDAMYWYRQDPGQGLRLIYYSQIVNDFQKGDIAEGYSVSREKKESFPLTVTSAQKNPTAFYLCASSLKGRGNGNTIYFGEGSWLTVV.

The chain employs TRBV15 and TRBJ2-1, with 12 positions matching TRBD2. Germline CDR1 is LNHNV and CDR2 is YYDKDF (reference sequence). The CDR3 has 19 amino acids. The junction had 20 bases not matched to a gene; V was cut back by 6 bases and J by 8 bases. The CDR3 bases are TGTGCCACCAGTACCATCAAATGGACTAGCGGGAATCTTGGGGATGAGCAGTTCTTC. Translated, it gives CATSTIKWTSGNLGDEQFF. The whole variable domain, remainder taken from reference TRBV15 and TRBJ2-1, is DAMVIQNPRYQVTQFGKPVTLSCSQTLNHNVMYWYQQKSSQAPKLLFHYYDKDFNNEADTPDNFQSRRPNTSFCFLDIRSPGLGDTAMYLCATSTIKWTSGNLGDEQFFGPGTRLTVL.

This clone showed up just a few times. The chain joins TRBV18 to TRBJ1-1, with TRBD1 as a possible D gene (5 bases). This CDR3 contains 13 residues. Trimming removed 3 bases at V and 10 bases at J, with 15 bases between. Germline V lookup: CDR1 KGHSH, CDR2 LQKENI. CDR3 amino acids: CASSPGRGGGAFF. For the CDR3, the DNA is TGTGCCAGCTCACCCGGAAGAGGTGGGGGAGCTTTCTTT. Variable domain in full (rest from reference TRBV18 and TRBJ1-1): NAGVMQNPRHLVRRRGQEARLRCSPMKGHSHVYWYRQLPEEGLKFMVYLQKENIIDESGMPKERFSAEFPKEGPSILRIQQVVRGDSAAYFCASSPGRGGGAFFGQGTRLTVV.